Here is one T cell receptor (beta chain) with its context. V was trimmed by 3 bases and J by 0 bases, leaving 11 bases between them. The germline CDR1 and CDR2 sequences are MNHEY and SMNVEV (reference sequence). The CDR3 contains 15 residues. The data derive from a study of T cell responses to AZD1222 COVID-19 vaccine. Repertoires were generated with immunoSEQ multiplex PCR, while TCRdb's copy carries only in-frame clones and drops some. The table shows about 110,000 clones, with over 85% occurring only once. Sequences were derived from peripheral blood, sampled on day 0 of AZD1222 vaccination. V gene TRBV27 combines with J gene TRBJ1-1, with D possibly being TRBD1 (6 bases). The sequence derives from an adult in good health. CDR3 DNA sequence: TGTGCCAGCAGTTTCGACAGGACACTGAACACTGAAGCTTTCTTT. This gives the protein CASSFDRTLNTEAFF.